This T cell receptor beta chain stems from a study of cytomegalovirus exposure and HLA in healthy donors. PCR used 60 Vbeta primers and 13 Jbeta primers. Method: immunoSEQ multiplex PCR; TCRdb's copy keeps in-frame clones and lacks some. The sample has roughly 290,000 clones; roughly 80% are singletons. The CDR3 spans 17 residues. Trimming at V came to 4 bases and at J to 4 bases, leaving 15 bases not matched to a gene. The V gene's germline CDR1 is SGDLS and CDR2 YYNGEE. Source material: PBMCs. The origin of this receptor is a girl aged 2-10 years in good health and CMV-seronegative. This chain links TRBV9 with TRBJ2-3; 7 bases agree with TRBD2. The DNA of the CDR3 is TGTGCCAGCAGCCCCCTCCCACTAGCGCCGGGACCAGATACGCAGTATTTT. The encoded protein is CASSPLPLAPGPDTQYF.